This is a list of T cell receptor beta chains from one sample in a study of blood T cell repertoires in COVID-19. Some clones are missing from TCRdb's copy, which holds only in-frame ones; the method was immunoSEQ multiplex PCR. The table shows about 190,000 clones, with over 80% occurring only once. The sequencing sample was made of peripheral blood. The source is a woman aged 35 to 49 with acute or convalescent COVID-19. The CDR3 runs from the conserved cysteine through the conserved F or W. The order of the fields is V gene, D gene, J gene, clone size, CDR3 DNA, CDR3 protein. A D gene is named only where the DNA matches it firmly. Part of the rows lack a size; the others show once, few, many or a class for expanded clones.

>TRBV9|.|TRBJ1-1|.
TGTGCCAGCAGCGTAGTCGGCGGGAACACTGAAGCTTTCTTT
CASSVVGGNTEAFF
>TRBV30|.|TRBJ1-6|.
TGTGCCTCCCCAGGGAGGGGTTATAATTCACCCCTCCACTTT
CASPGRGYNSPLHF
>TRBV4-1|TRBD1|TRBJ1-4|.
TGCGCCAGCAGCGCTGGGACAGCAACTAATGAAAAACTGTTTTTT
CASSAGTATNEKLFF
>TRBV4-2|TRBD1|TRBJ2-7|.
TGTGCCAGCAGCCAGGCCGGGACAGGGGGTTCCTACGAGCAGTACTTC
CASSQAGTGGSYEQYF
>TRBV19|TRBD1|TRBJ1-1|few
TGTGCCAGTAGGGAGGGACAGCTTAACACTGAAGCTTTCTTT
CASREGQLNTEAFF
>TRBV29-1|TRBD1|TRBJ1-5|few
TGCAGCGTCCGGGACAGTTATAGCAATCAGCCCCAGCATTTT
CSVRDSYSNQPQHF
>TRBV5-1|.|TRBJ2-5|.
TGCGCCAGCAGCAAGGGAGGAGGGGAGACCCAGTACTTC
CASSKGGGETQYF
>TRBV28|.|TRBJ1-2|.
TGTGCCAGCAGCTTCCGGAGTTCCTATGGCTACACCTTC
CASSFRSSYGYTF
>TRBV5-4|TRBD1|TRBJ1-6|.
TGTGCCAGCAGCACACCGAAGACAGGGGGAAATTCACCCCTCCACTTT
CASSTPKTGGNSPLHF
>TRBV14|TRBD2|TRBJ2-1|.
TGTGCCAGCAGCCAAACCCATAGCGGGAGTTTAATCTACAATGAGCAGTTCTTC
CASSQTHSGSLIYNEQFF
>TRBV2|TRBD1|TRBJ1-1|.
TGTGCCAGCAGCGGGACAGGGGTCACTGAAGCTTTCTTT
CASSGTGVTEAFF
>TRBV30|TRBD2|TRBJ2-1|.
TGTGCCTGGAGTGTGGGCGGGAGGTGGAATGAGCAGTTCTTC
CAWSVGGRWNEQFF
>TRBV5-1|TRBD1|TRBJ2-2|.
TGCGCCAGCAGCTTGGGGCAGGGGGCCGGGGAGCTGTTTTTT
CASSLGQGAGELFF
>TRBV27|.|TRBJ2-2|.
TGTGCCATCCCGCGCGGGACGAGGGACGGGGAGCTGTTTTTT
CAIPRGTRDGELFF
>TRBV6-5|.|TRBJ1-4|.
TGTGCCACCTTCCCCGGGGTTGGGGGCAATGAAAAACTGTTTTTT
CATFPGVGGNEKLFF
>TRBV27|TRBD2|TRBJ2-3|.
TGTGCCAGCAAGGGACTAGTTAACGCAGATACGCAGTATTTT
CASKGLVNADTQYF
>TRBV29-1|.|TRBJ2-7|.
TGCAGCGCTGGACATCTGAGCAACGAGCAGTACTTC
CSAGHLSNEQYF
>TRBV2|TRBD1|TRBJ2-2|.
TGTGCCAGGACAGGGAACCCGAACACCGGGGAGCTGTTTTTT
CARTGNPNTGELFF
>TRBV28|TRBD1|TRBJ1-4|.
TGTGCCAGCAACACAGGGGTTCTCCAAAAACTGTTTTTT
CASNTGVLQKLFF